This T cell receptor beta chain was profiled in a study of blood T cell repertoires in COVID-19. Study context: COVID-19 samples collected from the United States, Italy and Spain covered acute and convalescent phases.

Using immunoSEQ multiplex PCR, the repertoire was profiled, and TCRdb retains in-frame clones only, with some absent. The table includes 270,000 or so clones, approximately 84% detected once. Germline lookup yields CDR1 SGHRS and CDR2 YFSETQ. CDR3 length: 14 residues. The junction had 7 bases not matched to a gene; V was cut back by 4 bases and J by 5 bases. The chain uses TRBV5-1 and TRBJ1-1, with 8 bases lining up with TRBD1. Sequenced material: peripheral blood. This TCR came from a human donor with COVID-19, enrolled during active disease. The donor label of this sample is uncertain. CDR3 loop: CASSPTGGGTEAFF. The CDR3 nucleotides read TGCGCCAGCAGCCCAACAGGGGGAGGAACTGAAGCTTTCTTT.